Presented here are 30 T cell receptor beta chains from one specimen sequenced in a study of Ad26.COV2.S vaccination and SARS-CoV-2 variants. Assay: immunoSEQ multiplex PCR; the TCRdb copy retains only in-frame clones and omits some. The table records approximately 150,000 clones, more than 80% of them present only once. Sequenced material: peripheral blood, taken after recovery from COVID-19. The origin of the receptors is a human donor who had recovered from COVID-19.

CDR3 sequence (DNA): TGTGCCAGCAGCTTGAGGGACAGGGCCCTCACAGATACGCAGTATTTT. Its protein product is CASSLRDRALTDTQYF. The V gene is TRBV5-6, the J gene TRBJ2-3, with 9 positions matching TRBD1. V dropped 1 base and J dropped 2; count of bases not matched to a gene: 5. This CDR3 is built from 16 residues. Germline CDR1 reads SGHDT; CDR2 reads YYEEEE. The full variable domain, its missing parts supplied by reference TRBV5-6 and TRBJ2-3, is DAGVTQSPTHLIKTRGQQVTLRCSPKSGHDTVSWYQQALGQGPQFIFQYYEEEERQRGNFPDRFSGHQFPNYSSELNVNALLLGDSALYLCASSLRDRALTDTQYFGPGTRLTVL.

The CDR3 sequence: CASSPTSNNEQFF. The CDR3 nucleotides read TGTGCCAGCAGCCCAACTAGCAATAATGAGCAGTTCTTC. V usage is TRBV3-1 (or the pseudogene TRBV3-2) and J usage is TRBJ2-1; weak D call: TRBD2 (6 bases). CDR3 length: 13 amino acids. With 4 bases removed from V and 7 bases from J, the gap between germline ends came to 11 bases. From germline, CDR1 is LGHDT and CDR2 YNNKEL (reference sequence).

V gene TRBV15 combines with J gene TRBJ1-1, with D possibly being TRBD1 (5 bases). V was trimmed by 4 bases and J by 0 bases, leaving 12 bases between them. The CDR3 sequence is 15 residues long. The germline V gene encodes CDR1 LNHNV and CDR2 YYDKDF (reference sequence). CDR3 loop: CATSIRRTMNTEAFF. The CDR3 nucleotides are TGTGCCACCAGCATCAGGCGGACAATGAACACTGAAGCTTTCTTT.

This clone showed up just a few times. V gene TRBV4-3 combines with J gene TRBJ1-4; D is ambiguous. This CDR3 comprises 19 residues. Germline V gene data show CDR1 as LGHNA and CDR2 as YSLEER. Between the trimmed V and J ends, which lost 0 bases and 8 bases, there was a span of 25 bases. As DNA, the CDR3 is TGCGCCAGCAGCCAAGAAGTTGGGTCCAACCTAGGTGGTTCCGAAAAACTGTTTTTT. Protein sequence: CASSQEVGSNLGGSEKLFF.

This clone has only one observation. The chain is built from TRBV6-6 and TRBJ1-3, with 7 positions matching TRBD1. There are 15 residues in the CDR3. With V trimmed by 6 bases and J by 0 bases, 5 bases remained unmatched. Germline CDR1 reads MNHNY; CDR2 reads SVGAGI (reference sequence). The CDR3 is CASSPGQASGNTIYF. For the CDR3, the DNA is TGTGCCAGCAGCCCTGGACAGGCCTCTGGAAACACCATATATTTT.

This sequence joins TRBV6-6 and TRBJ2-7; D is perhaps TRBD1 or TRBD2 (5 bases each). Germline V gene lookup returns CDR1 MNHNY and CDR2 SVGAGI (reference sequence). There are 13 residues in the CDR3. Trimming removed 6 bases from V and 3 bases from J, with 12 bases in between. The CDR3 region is CASRTGPIYEQYF. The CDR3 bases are TGTGCCAGCAGAACGGGACCGATCTACGAGCAGTACTTC.

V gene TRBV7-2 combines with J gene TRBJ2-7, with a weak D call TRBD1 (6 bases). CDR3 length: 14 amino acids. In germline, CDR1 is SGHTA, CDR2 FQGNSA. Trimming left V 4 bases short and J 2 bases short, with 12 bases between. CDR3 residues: CASSSQGITYEQYF. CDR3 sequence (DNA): TGTGCCAGCAGCTCCCAGGGGATTACCTACGAGCAGTACTTC.

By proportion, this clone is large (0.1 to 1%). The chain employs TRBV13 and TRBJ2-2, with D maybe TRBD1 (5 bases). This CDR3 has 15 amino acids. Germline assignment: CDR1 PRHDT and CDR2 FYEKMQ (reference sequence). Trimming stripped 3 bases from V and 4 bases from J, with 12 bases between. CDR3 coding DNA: TGTGCCAGCAGCTTGGGGCAGGGCACCACCGGGGAGCTGTTTTTT. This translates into CASSLGQGTTGELFF.

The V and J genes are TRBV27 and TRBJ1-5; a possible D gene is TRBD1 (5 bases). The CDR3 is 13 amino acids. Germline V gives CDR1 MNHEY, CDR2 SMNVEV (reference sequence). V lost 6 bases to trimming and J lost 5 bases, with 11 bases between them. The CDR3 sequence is CASSHGTYQPQHF. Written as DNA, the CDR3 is TGTGCCAGCAGCCACGGGACTTATCAGCCCCAGCATTTT.

DNA of the CDR3: TGTGCCAGCAAGGACGGCAGGGTTGACGGAAACACCATATATTTT. Translation: CASKDGRVDGNTIYF. The chain recombines TRBV6-5 with TRBJ1-3, with D maybe TRBD1 (5 bases). Germline CDR1 and CDR2: MNHEY and SVGAGI. Trimming pared 7 bases from V and 4 bases from J, leaving 17 bases between. The CDR3 runs 15 residues.

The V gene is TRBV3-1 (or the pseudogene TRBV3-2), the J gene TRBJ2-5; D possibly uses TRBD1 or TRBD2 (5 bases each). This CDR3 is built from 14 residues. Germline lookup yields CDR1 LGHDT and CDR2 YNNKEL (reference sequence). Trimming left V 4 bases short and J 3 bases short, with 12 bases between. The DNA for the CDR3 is TGTGCCAGCAGCCTCCGGGACCAGGAAGAGACCCAGTACTTC. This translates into CASSLRDQEETQYF.

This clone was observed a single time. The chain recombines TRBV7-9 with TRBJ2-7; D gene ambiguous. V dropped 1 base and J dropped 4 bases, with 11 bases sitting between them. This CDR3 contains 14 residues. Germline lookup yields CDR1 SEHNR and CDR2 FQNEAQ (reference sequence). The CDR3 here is CASSLGGFGYEQYF. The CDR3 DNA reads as TGTGCCAGCAGCTTAGGGGGATTTGGGTACGAGCAGTACTTC.

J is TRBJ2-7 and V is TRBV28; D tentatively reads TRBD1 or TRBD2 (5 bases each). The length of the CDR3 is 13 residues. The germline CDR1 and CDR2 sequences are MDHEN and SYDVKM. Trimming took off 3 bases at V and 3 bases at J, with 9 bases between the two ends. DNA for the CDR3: TGTGCCAGCAGTTTGGGGACCTTCTACGAGCAGTACTTC. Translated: CASSLGTFYEQYF.

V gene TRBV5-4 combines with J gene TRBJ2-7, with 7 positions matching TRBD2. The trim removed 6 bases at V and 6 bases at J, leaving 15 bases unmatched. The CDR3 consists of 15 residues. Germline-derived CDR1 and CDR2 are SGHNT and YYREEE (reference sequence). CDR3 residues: CASTWGGRVSAEQYF. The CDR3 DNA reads TGTGCCAGCACCTGGGGGGGTCGGGTGTCTGCCGAGCAGTACTTC.

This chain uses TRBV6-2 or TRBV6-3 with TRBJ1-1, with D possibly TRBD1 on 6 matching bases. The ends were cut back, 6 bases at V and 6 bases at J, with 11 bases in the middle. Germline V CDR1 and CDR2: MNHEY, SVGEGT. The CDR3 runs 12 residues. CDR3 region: CASSPGVPEAFF. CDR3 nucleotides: TGTGCCAGCAGCCCAGGGGTTCCTGAAGCTTTCTTT.

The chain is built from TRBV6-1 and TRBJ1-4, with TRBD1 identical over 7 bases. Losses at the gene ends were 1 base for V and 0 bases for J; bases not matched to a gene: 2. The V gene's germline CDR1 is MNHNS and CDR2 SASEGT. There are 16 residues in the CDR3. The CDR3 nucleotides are TGTGCCAGCAGTGAAGGCCAGGGGGCAACTAATGAAAAACTGTTTTTT. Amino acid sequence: CASSEGQGATNEKLFF.

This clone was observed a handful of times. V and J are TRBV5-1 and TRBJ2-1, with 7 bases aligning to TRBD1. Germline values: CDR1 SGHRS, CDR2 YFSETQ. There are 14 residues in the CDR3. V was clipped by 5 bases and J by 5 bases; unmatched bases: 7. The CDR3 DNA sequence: TGCGCCAGCAGTAGACAGGGAGAGGACAATGAGCAGTTCTTC. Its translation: CASSRQGEDNEQFF.

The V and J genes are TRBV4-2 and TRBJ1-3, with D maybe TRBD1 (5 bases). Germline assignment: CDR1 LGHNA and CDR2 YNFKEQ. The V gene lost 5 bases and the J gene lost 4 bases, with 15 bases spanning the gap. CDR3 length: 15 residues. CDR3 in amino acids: CASSILDSRGNTIYF. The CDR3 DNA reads TGTGCCAGCAGCATTCTCGACAGCCGAGGAAACACCATATATTTT.

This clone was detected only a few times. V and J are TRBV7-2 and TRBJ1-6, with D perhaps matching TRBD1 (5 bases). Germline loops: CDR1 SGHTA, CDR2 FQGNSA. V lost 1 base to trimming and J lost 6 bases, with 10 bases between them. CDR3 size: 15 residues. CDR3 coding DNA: TGTGCCAGCAGCTTAGGGGGCCTAGGTAATTCACCCCTCCACTTT. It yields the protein CASSLGGLGNSPLHF.

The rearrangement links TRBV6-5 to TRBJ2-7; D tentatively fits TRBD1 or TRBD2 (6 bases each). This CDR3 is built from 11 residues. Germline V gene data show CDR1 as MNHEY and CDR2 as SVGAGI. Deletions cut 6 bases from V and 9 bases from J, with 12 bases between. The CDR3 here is CASREGVMQYF. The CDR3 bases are TGTGCCAGCAGGGAGGGGGTTATGCAGTACTTC.

CDR3 sequence: CASSLEPGEQYF. Here the CDR3 DNA reads TGCGCCAGCAGCTTGGAGCCGGGAGAGCAGTACTTC. V gene TRBV5-1 combines with J gene TRBJ2-7, with D perhaps TRBD2 (5 bases). The germline CDR1 and CDR2 sequences are SGHRS and YFSETQ. Trimming removed 0 bases at V and 7 bases at J, with 8 bases between. The CDR3 loop spans 12 amino acids.

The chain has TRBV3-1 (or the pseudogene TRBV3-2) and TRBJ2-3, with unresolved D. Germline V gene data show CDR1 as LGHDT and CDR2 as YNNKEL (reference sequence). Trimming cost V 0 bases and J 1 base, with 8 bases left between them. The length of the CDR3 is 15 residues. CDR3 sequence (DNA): TGTGCCAGCAGCCAAGATCGTTTTGGCACAGATACGCAGTATTTT. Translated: CASSQDRFGTDTQYF.

DNA of the CDR3: TGTGCCAGCAGCCTACCGGGACAGGGAGTTCTTGGGACCCAGTACTTC. Protein: CASSLPGQGVLGTQYF. This chain joins TRBV7-9 and TRBJ2-5; 9 bases line up with TRBD1. Germline CDR1 and CDR2: SEHNR and FQNEAQ (reference sequence). CDR3 length equals 16 residues. J lost 7 bases, V lost 5 bases, and 14 bases had no gene match.

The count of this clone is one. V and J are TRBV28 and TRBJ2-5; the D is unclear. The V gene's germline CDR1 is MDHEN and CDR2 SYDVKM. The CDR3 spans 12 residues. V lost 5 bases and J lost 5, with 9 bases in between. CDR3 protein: CASSPVGETQYF. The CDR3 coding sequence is TGTGCCAGCAGTCCTGTGGGGGAGACCCAGTACTTC.

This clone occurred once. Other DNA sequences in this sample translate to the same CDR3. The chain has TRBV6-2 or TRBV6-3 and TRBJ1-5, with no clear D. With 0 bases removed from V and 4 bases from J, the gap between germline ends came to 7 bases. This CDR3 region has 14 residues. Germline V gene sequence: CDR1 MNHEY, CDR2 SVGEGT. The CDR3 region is CASSYSRGNQPQHF. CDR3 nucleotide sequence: TGTGCCAGCAGTTACTCTCGGGGAAATCAGCCCCAGCATTTT.

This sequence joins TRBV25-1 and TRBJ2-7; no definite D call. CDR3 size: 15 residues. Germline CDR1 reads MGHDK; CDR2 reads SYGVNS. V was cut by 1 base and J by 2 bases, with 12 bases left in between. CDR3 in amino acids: CASSESETRTYEQYF. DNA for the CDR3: TGTGCCAGCAGTGAATCCGAGACAAGAACCTACGAGCAGTACTTC.

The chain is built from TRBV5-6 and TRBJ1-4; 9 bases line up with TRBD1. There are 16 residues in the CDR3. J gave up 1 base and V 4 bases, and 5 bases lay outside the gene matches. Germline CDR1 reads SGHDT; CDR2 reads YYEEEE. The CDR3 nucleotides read TGTGCCAGCAGCGGGGGACAGGGAAGAACTAATGAAAAACTGTTTTTT. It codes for CASSGGQGRTNEKLFF.

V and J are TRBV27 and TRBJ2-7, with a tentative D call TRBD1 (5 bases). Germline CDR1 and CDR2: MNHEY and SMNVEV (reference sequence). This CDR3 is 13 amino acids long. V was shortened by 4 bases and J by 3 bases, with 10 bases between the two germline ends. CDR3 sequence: CASSWGHFYEQYF. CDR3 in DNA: TGTGCCAGCAGTTGGGGCCACTTCTACGAGCAGTACTTC.

CDR3 nucleotide sequence: TGTGCCAGCAGCCACACGGGGCTGGGGGACGAGCAGTACTTC. Translated: CASSHTGLGDEQYF. The J gene is TRBJ2-7, the V gene TRBV16; D may match TRBD1 or TRBD2 (5 bases each). Per germline, CDR1 KGHSY and CDR2 FQNENV. Trimming removed 3 bases from V and 5 bases from J, with 14 bases in between. This CDR3 region has 14 residues.

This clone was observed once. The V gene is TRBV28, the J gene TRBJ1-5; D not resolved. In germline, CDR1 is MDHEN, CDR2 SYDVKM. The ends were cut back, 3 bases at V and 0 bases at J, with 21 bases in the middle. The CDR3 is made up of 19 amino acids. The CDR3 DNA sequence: TGTGCCAGCAGTTTCCTTCAGAGATCATCGCTTTATAGCAATCAGCCCCAGCATTTT. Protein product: CASSFLQRSSLYSNQPQHF. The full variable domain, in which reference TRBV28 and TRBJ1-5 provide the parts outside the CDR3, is DVKVTQSSRYLVKRTGEKVFLECVQDMDHENMFWYRQDPGLGLRLIYFSYDVKMKEKGDIPEGYSVSREKKERFSLILESASTNQTSMYLCASSFLQRSSLYSNQPQHFGDGTRLSIL.